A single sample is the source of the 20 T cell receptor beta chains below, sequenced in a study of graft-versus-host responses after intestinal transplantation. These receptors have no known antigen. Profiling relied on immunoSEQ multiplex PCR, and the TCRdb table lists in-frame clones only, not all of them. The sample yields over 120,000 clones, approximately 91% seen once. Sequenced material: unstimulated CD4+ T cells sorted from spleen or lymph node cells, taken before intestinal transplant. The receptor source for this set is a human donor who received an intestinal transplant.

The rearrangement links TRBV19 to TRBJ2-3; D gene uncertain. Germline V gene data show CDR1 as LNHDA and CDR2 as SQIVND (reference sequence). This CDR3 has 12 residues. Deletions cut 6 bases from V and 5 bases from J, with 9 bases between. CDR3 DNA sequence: TGTGCCAGTAGGGGTGACCGAGATACGCAGTATTTT. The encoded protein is CASRGDRDTQYF.

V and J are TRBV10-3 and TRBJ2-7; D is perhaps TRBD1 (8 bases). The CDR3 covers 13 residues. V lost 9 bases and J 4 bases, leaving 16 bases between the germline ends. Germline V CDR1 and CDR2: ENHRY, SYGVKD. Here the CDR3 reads CAINRGGAYEQYF. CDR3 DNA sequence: TGTGCCATTAACAGGGGGGGGGCGTACGAGCAGTACTTC.

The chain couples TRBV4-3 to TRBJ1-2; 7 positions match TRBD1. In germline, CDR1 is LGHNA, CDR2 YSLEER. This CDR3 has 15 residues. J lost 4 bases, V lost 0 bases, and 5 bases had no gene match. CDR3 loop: CASSQDPGTAYGYTF. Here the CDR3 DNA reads TGCGCCAGCAGCCAAGACCCCGGGACAGCCTATGGCTACACCTTC.

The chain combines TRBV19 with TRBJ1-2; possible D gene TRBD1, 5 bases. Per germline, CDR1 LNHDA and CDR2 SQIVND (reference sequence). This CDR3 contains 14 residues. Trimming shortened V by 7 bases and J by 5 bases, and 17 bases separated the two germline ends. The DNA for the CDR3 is TGTGCCAGTACCCCTGGGGGGGGACCTTATGGCTACACCTTC. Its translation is CASTPGGGPYGYTF.

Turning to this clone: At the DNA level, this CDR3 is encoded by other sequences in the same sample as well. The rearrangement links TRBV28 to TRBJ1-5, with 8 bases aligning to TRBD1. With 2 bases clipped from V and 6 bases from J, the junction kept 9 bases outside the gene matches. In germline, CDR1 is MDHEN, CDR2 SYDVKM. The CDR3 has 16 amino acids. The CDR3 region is CASSLILGQGGQPQHF. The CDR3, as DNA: TGTGCCAGCAGTTTAATCCTCGGACAGGGAGGTCAGCCCCAGCATTTT.

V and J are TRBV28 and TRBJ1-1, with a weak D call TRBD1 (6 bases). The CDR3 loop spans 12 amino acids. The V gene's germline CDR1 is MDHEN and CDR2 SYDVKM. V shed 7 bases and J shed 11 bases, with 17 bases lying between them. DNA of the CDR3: TGTGCCAGCAACCCGGGACACTCTTTTGCTTTCTTT. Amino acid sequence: CASNPGHSFAFF.

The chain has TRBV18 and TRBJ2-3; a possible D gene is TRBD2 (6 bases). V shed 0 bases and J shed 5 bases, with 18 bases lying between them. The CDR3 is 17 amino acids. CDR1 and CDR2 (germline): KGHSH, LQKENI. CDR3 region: CASSPPIGGSGRDTQYF. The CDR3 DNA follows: TGTGCCAGCTCACCACCGATCGGGGGTTCCGGGCGAGATACGCAGTATTTT.

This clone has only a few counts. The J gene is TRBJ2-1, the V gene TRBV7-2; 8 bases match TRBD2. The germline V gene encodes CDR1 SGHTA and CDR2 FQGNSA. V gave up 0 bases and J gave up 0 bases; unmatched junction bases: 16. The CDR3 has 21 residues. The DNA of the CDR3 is TGTGCCAGCAGCTTAGCGGTCAAGGAGCGGGAGTTCTCCTCCTCCTACAATGAGCAGTTCTTC. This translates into CASSLAVKEREFSSSYNEQFF.

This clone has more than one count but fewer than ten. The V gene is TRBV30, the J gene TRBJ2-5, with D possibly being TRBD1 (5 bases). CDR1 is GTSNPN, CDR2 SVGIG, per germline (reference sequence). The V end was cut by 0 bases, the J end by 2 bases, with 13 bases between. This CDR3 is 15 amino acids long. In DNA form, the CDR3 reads TGTGCCTGGAGTGTACGTTTGACAGATCAAGAGACCCAGTACTTC. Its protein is CAWSVRLTDQETQYF. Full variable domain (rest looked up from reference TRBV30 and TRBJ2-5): SQTIHQWPATLVQPVGSPLSLECTVEGTSNPNLYWYRQAAGRGLQLLFYSVGIGQISSEVPQNLSASRPQDRQFILSSKKLLLSDSGFYLCAWSVRLTDQETQYFGPGTRLLVL.

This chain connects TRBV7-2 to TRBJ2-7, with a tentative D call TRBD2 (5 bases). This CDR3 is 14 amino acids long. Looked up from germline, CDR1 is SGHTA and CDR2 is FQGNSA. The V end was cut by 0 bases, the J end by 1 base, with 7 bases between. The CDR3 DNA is TGTGCCAGCAGCTTAGCGGAGGTTTCCTACGAGCAGTACTTC. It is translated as CASSLAEVSYEQYF. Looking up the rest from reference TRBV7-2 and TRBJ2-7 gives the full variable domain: GAGVSQSPSNKVTEKGKDVELRCDPISGHTALYWYRQSLGQGLEFLIYFQGNSAPDKSGLPSDRFSAERTGGSVSTLTIQRTQQEDSAVYLCASSLAEVSYEQYFGPGTRLTVT.

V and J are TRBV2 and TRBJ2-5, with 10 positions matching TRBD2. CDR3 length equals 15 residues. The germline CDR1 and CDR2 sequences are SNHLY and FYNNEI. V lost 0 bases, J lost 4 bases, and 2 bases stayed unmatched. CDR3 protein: CASSEARLAGETQYF. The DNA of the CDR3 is TGTGCCAGCAGTGAAGCGCGACTAGCGGGAGAGACCCAGTACTTC.

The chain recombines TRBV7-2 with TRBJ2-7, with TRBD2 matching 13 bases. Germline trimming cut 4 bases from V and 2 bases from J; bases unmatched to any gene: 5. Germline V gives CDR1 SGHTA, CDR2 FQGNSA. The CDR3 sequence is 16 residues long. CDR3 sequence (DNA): TGTGCCAGCAGCTCGAGGACTAGCGGGAGCCCCTACGAGCAGTACTTC. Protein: CASSSRTSGSPYEQYF.

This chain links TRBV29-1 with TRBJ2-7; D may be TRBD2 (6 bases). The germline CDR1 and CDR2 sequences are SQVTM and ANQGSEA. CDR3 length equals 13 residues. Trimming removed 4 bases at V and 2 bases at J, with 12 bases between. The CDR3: CSVVGGLAYEQYF. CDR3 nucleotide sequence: TGCAGCGTTGTCGGAGGGTTAGCCTACGAGCAGTACTTC.

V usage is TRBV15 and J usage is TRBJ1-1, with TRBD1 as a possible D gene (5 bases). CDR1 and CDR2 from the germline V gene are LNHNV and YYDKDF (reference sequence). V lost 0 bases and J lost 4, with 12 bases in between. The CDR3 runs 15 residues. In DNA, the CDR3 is TGTGCCACCAGCAGAGATCAGTGGGGCACCACTGAAGCTTTCTTT. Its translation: CATSRDQWGTTEAFF.

The CDR3 region is CASSRRQSSYQETQYF. CDR3 in DNA: TGTGCCAGCAGCCGACGACAGTCCTCGTACCAAGAGACCCAGTACTTC. V usage is TRBV11-2 and J usage is TRBJ2-5; perhaps TRBD1 as D (5 bases). The V gene's germline CDR1 is SGHAT and CDR2 FQNNGV. The V and J ends lost 5 bases and 0 bases respectively, with 16 bases between them. The CDR3 totals 16 residues.

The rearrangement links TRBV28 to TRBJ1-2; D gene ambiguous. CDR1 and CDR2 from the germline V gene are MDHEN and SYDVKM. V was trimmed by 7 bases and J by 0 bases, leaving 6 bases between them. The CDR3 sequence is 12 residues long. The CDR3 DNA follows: TGTGCCAGCACAGAAACTAACTATGGCTACACCTTC. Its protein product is CASTETNYGYTF.

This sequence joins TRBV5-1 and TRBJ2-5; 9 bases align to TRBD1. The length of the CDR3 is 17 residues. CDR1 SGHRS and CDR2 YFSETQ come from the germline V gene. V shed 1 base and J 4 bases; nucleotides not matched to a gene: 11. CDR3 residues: CASSLILQGAFSETQYF. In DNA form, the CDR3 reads TGCGCCAGCAGCTTGATCTTACAGGGGGCCTTTTCAGAGACCCAGTACTTC.

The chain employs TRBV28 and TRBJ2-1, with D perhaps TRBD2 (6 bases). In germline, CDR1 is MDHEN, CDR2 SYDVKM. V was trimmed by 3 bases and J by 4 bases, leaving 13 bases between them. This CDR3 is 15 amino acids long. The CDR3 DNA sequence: TGTGCCAGCAGTTTGCTAGGGACTGCGTACAATGAGCAGTTCTTC. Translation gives CASSLLGTAYNEQFF. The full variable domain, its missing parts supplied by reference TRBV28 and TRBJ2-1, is DVKVTQSSRYLVKRTGEKVFLECVQDMDHENMFWYRQDPGLGLRLIYFSYDVKMKEKGDIPEGYSVSREKKERFSLILESASTNQTSMYLCASSLLGTAYNEQFFGPGTRLTVL.

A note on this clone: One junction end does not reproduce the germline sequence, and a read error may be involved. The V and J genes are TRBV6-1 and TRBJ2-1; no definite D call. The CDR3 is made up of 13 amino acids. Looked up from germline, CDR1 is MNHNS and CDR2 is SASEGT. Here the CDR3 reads CASREVRTNEQFF. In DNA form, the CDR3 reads TGTGCCAGCAGAGAAGTACGCACCAATGAGCAGTTCTTC.

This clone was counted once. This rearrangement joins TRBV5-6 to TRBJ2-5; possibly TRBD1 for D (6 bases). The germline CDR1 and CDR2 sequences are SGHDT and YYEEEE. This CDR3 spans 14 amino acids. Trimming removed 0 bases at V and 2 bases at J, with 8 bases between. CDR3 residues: CASSLAQGQETQYF. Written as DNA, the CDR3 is TGTGCCAGCAGCTTGGCGCAGGGGCAAGAGACCCAGTACTTC.